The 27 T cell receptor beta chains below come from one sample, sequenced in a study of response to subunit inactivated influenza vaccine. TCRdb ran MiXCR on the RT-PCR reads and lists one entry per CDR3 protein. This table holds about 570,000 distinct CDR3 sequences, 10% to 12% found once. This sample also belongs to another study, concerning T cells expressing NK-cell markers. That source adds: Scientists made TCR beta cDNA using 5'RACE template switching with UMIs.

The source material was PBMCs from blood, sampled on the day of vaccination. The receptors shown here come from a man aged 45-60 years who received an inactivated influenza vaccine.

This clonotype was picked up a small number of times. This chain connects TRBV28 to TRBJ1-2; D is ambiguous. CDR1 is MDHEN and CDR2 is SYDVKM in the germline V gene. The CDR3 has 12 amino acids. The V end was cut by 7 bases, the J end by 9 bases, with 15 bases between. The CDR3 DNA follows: TGTGCCAGCACCGGGCCGGGAGGGCGCTACACCTTC. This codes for CASTGPGGRYTF.

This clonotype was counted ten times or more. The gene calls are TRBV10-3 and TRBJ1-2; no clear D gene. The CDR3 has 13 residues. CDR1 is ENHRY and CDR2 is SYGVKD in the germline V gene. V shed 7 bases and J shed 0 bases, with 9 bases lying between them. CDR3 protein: CAITSRPNYGYTF. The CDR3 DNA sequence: TGTGCCATCACCAGCAGGCCTAACTATGGCTACACCTTC.

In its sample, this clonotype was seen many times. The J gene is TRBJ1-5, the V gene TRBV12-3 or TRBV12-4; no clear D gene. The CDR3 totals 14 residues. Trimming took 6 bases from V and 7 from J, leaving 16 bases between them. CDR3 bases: TGTGCCAGCAGCTTCGACATGGGAGGGCAGCCCCAGCATTTT. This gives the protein CASSFDMGGQPQHF.

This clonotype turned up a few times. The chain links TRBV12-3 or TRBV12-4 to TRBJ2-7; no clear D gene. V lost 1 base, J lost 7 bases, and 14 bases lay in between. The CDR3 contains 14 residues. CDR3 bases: TGTGCCAGCAGTTTAGATTCTAGGCAGTGGGAGCAGTACTTC. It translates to CASSLDSRQWEQYF.

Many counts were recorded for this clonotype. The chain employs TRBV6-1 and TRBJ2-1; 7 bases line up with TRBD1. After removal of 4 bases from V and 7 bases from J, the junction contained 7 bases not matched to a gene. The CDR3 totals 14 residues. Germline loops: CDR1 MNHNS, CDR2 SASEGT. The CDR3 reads CASSVVATGNEQFF. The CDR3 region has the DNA TGTGCCAGCAGTGTAGTGGCGACAGGGAATGAGCAGTTCTTC.

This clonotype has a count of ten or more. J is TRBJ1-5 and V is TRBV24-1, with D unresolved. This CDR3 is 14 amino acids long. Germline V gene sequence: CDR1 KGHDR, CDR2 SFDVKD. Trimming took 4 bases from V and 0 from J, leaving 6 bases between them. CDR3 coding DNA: TGTGCCACCAGTGAGGGATATAGCAATCAGCCCCAGCATTTT. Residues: CATSEGYSNQPQHF.

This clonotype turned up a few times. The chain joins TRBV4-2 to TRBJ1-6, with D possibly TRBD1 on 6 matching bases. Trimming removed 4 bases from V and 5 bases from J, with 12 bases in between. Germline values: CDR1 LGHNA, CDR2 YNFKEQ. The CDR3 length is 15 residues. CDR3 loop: CASSRIRGNNSPLHF. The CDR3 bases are TGTGCCAGCAGCCGAATAAGGGGGAATAATTCACCCCTCCACTTT.

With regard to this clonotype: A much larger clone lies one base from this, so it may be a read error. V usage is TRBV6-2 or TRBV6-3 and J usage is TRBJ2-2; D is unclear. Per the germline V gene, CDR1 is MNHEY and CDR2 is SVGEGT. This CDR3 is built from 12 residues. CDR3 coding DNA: TGTGCCCGCAGTCAAGGGCCCGGGGAGCTGTTTTTT. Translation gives CARSQGPGELFF.

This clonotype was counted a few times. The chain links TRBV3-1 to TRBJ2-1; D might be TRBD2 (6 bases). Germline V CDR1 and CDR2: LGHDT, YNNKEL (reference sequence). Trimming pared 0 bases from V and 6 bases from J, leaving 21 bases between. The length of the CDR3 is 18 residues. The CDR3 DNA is TGTGCCAGCAGCCAAGATAACCTAGCGTGGTATCGATCCAATGAGCAGTTCTTC. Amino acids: CASSQDNLAWYRSNEQFF.

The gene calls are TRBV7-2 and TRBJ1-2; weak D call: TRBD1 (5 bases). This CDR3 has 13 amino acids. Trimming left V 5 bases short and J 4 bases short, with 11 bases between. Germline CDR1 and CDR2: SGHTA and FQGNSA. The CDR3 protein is CASSKQGGYGYTF. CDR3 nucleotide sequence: TGTGCCAGCAGCAAGCAGGGTGGCTATGGCTACACCTTC.

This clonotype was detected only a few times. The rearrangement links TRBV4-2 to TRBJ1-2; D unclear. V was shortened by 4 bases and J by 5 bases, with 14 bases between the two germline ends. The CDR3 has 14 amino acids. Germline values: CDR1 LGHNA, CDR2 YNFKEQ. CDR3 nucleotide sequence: TGTGCCAGCAGCCCCTCGGACGGAGAATATGGCTACACCTTC. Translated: CASSPSDGEYGYTF.

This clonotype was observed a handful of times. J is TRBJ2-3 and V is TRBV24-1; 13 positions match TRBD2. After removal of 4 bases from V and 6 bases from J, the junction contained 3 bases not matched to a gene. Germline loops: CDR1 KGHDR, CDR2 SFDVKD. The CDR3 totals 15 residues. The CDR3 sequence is CATSDWTSGSDTQYF. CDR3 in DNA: TGTGCCACCAGTGACTGGACTAGCGGGAGTGATACGCAGTATTTT.

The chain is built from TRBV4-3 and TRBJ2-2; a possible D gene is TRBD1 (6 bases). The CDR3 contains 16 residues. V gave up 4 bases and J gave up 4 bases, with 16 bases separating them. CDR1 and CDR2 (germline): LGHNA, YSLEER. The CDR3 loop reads CASSRHREVGTGELFF. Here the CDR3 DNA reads TGCGCCAGCAGCCGCCACAGGGAAGTTGGCACCGGGGAGCTGTTTTTT.

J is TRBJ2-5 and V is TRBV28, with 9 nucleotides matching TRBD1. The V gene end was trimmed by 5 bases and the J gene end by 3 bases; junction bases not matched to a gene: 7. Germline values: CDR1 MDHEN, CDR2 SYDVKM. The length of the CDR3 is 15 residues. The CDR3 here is CASSPRRQGEETQYF. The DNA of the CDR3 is TGTGCCAGCAGTCCTCGAAGACAGGGGGAAGAGACCCAGTACTTC.

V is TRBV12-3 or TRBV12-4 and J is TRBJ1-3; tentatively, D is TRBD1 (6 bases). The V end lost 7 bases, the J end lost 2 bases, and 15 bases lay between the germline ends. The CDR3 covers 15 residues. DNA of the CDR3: TGTGCCAGCACTACCAGGGGACTCACTGGAAACACCATATATTTT. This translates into CASTTRGLTGNTIYF.

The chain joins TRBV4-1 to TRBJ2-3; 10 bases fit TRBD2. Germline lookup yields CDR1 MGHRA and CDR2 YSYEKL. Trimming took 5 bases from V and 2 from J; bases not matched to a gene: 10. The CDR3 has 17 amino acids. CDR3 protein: CASSVSGGASYTDTQYF. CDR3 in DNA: TGCGCCAGCAGCGTCAGCGGGGGGGCCTCCTACACAGATACGCAGTATTTT.

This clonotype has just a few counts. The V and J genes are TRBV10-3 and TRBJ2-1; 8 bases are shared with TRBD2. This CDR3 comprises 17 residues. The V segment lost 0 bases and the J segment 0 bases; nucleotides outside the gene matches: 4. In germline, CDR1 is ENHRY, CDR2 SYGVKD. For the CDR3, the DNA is TGTGCCATCAGTGAGTCTGGACTAGCAATCTCCTACAATGAGCAGTTCTTC. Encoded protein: CAISESGLAISYNEQFF.

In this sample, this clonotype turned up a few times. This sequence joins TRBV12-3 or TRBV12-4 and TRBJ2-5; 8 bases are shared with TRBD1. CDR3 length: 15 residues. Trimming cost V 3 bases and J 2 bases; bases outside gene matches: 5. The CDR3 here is CASSFEDRGQETQYF. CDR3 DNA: TGTGCCAGCAGTTTTGAAGACAGGGGACAAGAGACCCAGTACTTC.

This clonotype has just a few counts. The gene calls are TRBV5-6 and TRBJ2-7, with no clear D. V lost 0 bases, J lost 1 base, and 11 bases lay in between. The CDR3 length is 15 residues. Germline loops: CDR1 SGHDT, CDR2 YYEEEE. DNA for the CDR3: TGTGCCAGCAGCTTGGGGTTCACACGTTCCTACGAGCAGTACTTC. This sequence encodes CASSLGFTRSYEQYF.

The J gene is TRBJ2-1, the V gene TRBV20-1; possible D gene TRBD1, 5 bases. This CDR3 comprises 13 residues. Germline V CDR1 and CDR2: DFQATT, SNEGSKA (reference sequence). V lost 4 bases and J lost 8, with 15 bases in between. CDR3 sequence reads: CSAKAAQGDEQFF. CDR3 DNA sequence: TGCAGTGCTAAGGCCGCCCAAGGGGATGAGCAGTTCTTC.

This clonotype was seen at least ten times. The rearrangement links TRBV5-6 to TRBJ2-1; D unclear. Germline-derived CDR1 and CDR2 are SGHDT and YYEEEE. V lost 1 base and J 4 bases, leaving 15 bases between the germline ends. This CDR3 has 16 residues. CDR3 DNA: TGTGCCAGCAGCTTGATCCGGCAGGTACTATACAATGAGCAGTTCTTC. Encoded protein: CASSLIRQVLYNEQFF.

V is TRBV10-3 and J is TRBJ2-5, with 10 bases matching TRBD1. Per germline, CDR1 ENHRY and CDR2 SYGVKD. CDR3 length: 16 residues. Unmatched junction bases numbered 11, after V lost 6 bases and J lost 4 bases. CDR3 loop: CAISVGDRGLGETQYF. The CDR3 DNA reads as TGTGCCATCAGCGTCGGCGACAGGGGGCTTGGAGAGACCCAGTACTTC.

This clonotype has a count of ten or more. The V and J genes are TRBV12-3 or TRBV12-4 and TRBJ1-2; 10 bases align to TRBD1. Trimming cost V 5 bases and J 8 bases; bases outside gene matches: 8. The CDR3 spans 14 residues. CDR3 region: CASSLTDRGGGYTF. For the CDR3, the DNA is TGTGCCAGCAGTCTAACGGACAGGGGGGGCGGCTACACCTTC.

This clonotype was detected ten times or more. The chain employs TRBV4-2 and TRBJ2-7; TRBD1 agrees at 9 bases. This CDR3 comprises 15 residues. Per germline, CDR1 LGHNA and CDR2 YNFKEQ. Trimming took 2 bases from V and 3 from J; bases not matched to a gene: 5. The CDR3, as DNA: TGTGCCAGCAGCCAATGGGCGGGACAGGGCTACGAGCAGTACTTC. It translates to CASSQWAGQGYEQYF.

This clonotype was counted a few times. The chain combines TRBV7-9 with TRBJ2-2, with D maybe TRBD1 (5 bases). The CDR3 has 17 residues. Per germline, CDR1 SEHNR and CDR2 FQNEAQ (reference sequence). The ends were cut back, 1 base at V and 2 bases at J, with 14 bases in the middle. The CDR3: CASSLGRTSENTGELFF. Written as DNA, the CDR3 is TGTGCCAGCAGCTTAGGCCGGACATCGGAAAACACCGGGGAGCTGTTTTTT.

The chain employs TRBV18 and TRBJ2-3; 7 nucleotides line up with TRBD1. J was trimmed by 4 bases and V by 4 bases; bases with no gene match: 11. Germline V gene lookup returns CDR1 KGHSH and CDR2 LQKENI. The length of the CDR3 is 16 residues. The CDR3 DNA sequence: TGTGCCAGCTCACGACCCCGACAGGGTCGGGCAGATACGCAGTATTTT. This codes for CASSRPRQGRADTQYF.

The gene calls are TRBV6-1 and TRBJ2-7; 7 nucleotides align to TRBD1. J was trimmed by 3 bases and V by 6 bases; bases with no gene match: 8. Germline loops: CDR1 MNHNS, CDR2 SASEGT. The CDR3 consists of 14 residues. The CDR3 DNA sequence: TGTGCCAGCAGCCATGGGACAGCGAACTACGAGCAGTACTTC. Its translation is CASSHGTANYEQYF.